Presented here are 5 T cell receptor beta chains from one specimen sequenced in a study of T cells in narcolepsy. Only in-frame clones appear in the TCRdb table, and some are missing; sequencing was by immunoSEQ multiplex PCR. The sample has about 33,000 clones, more than 80% seen once. Material for sequencing was CD45RA- memory CD4+ T cells from PBMCs. Source of these receptors: a human donor with narcolepsy.

The gene calls are TRBV25-1 and TRBJ1-2; 7 bases are a match to TRBD1. The CDR3 covers 12 residues. J gave up 12 bases and V 2 bases, and 6 bases lay outside the gene matches. Germline-derived CDR1 and CDR2 are MGHDK and SYGVNS. The CDR3 nucleotides are TGTGCCAGCAGTGAACAGGGGGGGGAAGACACCTTC. It encodes CASSEQGGEDTF.

The chain joins TRBV25-1 to TRBJ2-1; a possible D gene is TRBD1 (5 bases). CDR3 length: 16 residues. The V gene's germline CDR1 is MGHDK and CDR2 SYGVNS. V lost 3 bases to trimming and J lost 4 bases, with 16 bases between them. CDR3 DNA sequence: TGTGCCAGCAGTGACCAAGGACCAAAGGGGTACAATGAGCAGTTCTTC. Its translation is CASSDQGPKGYNEQFF. The full variable domain, in which reference TRBV25-1 and TRBJ2-1 provide the parts outside the CDR3, is EADIYQTPRYLVIGTGKKITLECSQTMGHDKMYWYQQDPGMELHLIHYSYGVNSTEKGDLSSESTVSRIRTEHFPLTLESARPSHTSQYLCASSDQGPKGYNEQFFGPGTRLTVL.

The chain has TRBV7-4 and TRBJ1-5; no definite D call. Germline CDR1 reads SGHVT; CDR2 reads SQSDAQ. V lost 5 bases, J lost 6 bases, and 20 bases lay in between. The CDR3 has 16 amino acids. CDR3 protein: CASSPEGPVRAQPQHF. The CDR3 bases are TGTGCCAGCAGCCCCGAGGGCCCTGTAAGGGCTCAGCCCCAGCATTTT. Supplemented by reference TRBV7-4 and TRBJ1-5, the full variable domain reads GAGVSQSPRYKVAKRGRDVALRCDSISGHVTLYWYRQTLGQGSEVLTYSQSDAQRDKSGRPSGRFSAERPERSVSTLKIQRTEQGDSAVYLCASSPEGPVRAQPQHFGDGTRLSIL.

This chain joins TRBV27 and TRBJ2-5; D is tentatively TRBD1 or TRBD2 (5 bases each). This CDR3 region has 13 residues. The V end was cut by 6 bases, the J end by 4 bases, with 12 bases between. The V gene's germline CDR1 is MNHEY and CDR2 SMNVEV (reference sequence). CDR3 protein: CASRQQGRETQYF. In DNA form, the CDR3 reads TGTGCCAGCAGGCAGCAGGGACGAGAGACCCAGTACTTC.

The rearrangement joins TRBV6-1 to TRBJ1-2, with D possibly matching TRBD1 (5 bases). Trimming took off 11 bases at V and 1 base at J, with 14 bases between the two ends. Germline V gene sequence: CDR1 MNHNS, CDR2 SASEGT. The CDR3 covers 13 residues. The CDR3 loop is CAHRGGVNYGYTF. CDR3 nucleotide sequence: TGTGCCCACCGAGGAGGGGTTAACTATGGCTACACCTTC.